Shown below are 5 T cell receptor beta chains from a single sample sequenced in a study of blood T cell repertoires in COVID-19. The table came from immunoSEQ multiplex PCR; TCRdb's copy has only in-frame clones and leaves some out. This sample has approximately 210,000 clones, with around four fifths found just once. The sequencing input was peripheral blood. The origin of the receptors is a woman in her forties or fifties with acute or convalescent COVID-19.

J is TRBJ2-7 and V is TRBV18; D is perhaps TRBD2 (5 bases). The CDR3 totals 15 residues. The V gene's germline CDR1 is KGHSH and CDR2 LQKENI. Trimming shortened V by 2 bases and J by 0 bases, and 11 bases separated the two germline ends. CDR3 sequence (DNA): TGTGCCAGCTCACCAAGTCTAGCAGGCTCCTACGAGCAGTACTTC. Its protein product is CASSPSLAGSYEQYF.

The V gene is TRBV6-5, the J gene TRBJ2-7, with TRBD2 matching 8 bases. Trimming took 11 bases from V and 3 from J; bases not matched to a gene: 9. Germline V gene sequence: CDR1 MNHEY, CDR2 SVGAGI. The CDR3 length is 13 residues. The CDR3 sequence: CAYGRELLYEQYF. CDR3 DNA sequence: TGTGCCTACGGGAGGGAGTTGCTCTACGAGCAGTACTTC.

This clone was observed once. The genes are TRBV11-3 and TRBJ2-2; 7 bases line up with TRBD1. J gave up 6 bases and V 3 bases, and 4 bases lay outside the gene matches. The CDR3 is made up of 14 amino acids. The germline CDR1 and CDR2 sequences are SGHNT and YENEEA. Here the CDR3 reads CASSFRQGAGELFF. CDR3 DNA: TGTGCCAGCAGCTTCCGACAGGGAGCCGGGGAGCTGTTTTTT.

This clone appeared once. This sequence joins TRBV11-2 and TRBJ2-7, with D possibly being TRBD2 (5 bases). This CDR3 region has 14 residues. The germline V gene encodes CDR1 SGHAT and CDR2 FQNNGV. V lost 1 base and J lost 10, with 17 bases in between. CDR3 bases: TGTGCCAGCAGCTTAGCGGGATGGGATTTGGAACAGTACTTC. The encoded protein is CASSLAGWDLEQYF.

The chain combines TRBV4-2 with TRBJ2-1, with a tentative D call TRBD2 (6 bases). Trimming took off 3 bases at V and 8 bases at J, with 14 bases between the two ends. The CDR3 loop spans 14 amino acids. CDR1 is LGHNA, CDR2 YNFKEQ, per germline. The CDR3 here is CASSQTASADEQFF. The CDR3 DNA sequence: TGTGCCAGCAGCCAGACGGCTAGCGCCGATGAGCAGTTCTTC.